These T cell receptor beta chains were read from a single sample in a study of regulatory T cells in long-lasting Graves disease. Using its own MiXCR run on the multiplex PCR reads, TCRdb lists one record per CDR3 protein. Of roughly 500,000 distinct CDR3 sequences in the sample, about a fifth were seen once. Sequencing used peripheral blood mononuclear cells (PBMCs), obtained when the disease was refractory, from a patient treated with antithyroid drugs. The source of these receptors is a female donor with Graves disease. Each CDR3 is given with its conserved first and last residue. D genes are given only for firm matches. Where a row states a size, it is once, few, many or the class of an expanded clone; other rows omit it.

j_call	d_call	clone_size	v_call	cdr3_nt	cdr3_aa
TRBJ2-4	TRBD1	.	TRBV27	TGTGCCAGCAGTTCGGGGACAGGGCCAAATGAGCAGTACTTC	CASSSGTGPNEQYF
TRBJ1-1	TRBD1	many	TRBV28	TGTGCCAGTAGGATACAGGGGTCCAAGAACACTGAAGCTTTCTTT	CASRIQGSKNTEAFF
TRBJ1-1	.	few	TRBV6-2/TRBV6-3	TGTGCCAGCAGCTACCCCTTAGGGTTTGAAGACACTGAAGCTTTCTTT	CASSYPLGFEDTEAFF
TRBJ2-7	.	.	TRBV18	TGTGCCAGCTCACCATGGCAGGGAACCCACGAGCAGTACTTC	CASSPWQGTHEQYF
TRBJ1-5	TRBD1	many	TRBV2	TGTGCCAGCAGTAAACTTCTCCCCGGGACAGGGATTCAGCCCCAGCATTTT	CASSKLLPGTGIQPQHF
TRBJ2-3	.	.	TRBV3-1	TGTGCCAGCAGCCAAGAAGCCCCTAGCGGCACAGATACGCAGTATTTT	CASSQEAPSGTDTQYF
TRBJ2-7	TRBD2	.	TRBV6-5	TGTGCCAGCAGTTACTCGGCGGCGGGAGTCCACGAGCAGTACTTC	CASSYSAAGVHEQYF
TRBJ2-5	TRBD1	many	TRBV27	TGTGCCAGCAGTTTGGCAGGGGGCCACCAAGAGACCCAGTACTTC	CASSLAGGHQETQYF
TRBJ2-7	TRBD2	few	TRBV30	TGTGCCTGGAGTGCTATGACTAGCGGGAGGGGATACGAGCAGTACTTC	CAWSAMTSGRGYEQYF
TRBJ1-3	.	many	TRBV12-3/TRBV12-4	TGTGCCAGCAGTCCCTTTGGAGACCCTAGCTCTGGAAACACCATATATTTT	CASSPFGDPSSGNTIYF
TRBJ2-2	.	few	TRBV19	TGTGCCAGTAGTACAACAACGTGGGGGACCGGGGAGCTGTTTTTT	CASSTTTWGTGELFF
TRBJ1-4	.	.	TRBV7-9	TGTGCCAGCACCGTCCAGGAGGGGCATAATAATGAAAAACTGTTTTTT	CASTVQEGHNNEKLFF
TRBJ1-2	.	.	TRBV20-1	TGCAGTGCTAGGCCACAGGATATCTATGGCTACACCTTC	CSARPQDIYGYTF
TRBJ2-3	.	.	TRBV12-3/TRBV12-4	TGTGCCAGCAGCAGGGAGCCAGATACGCAGTATTTT	CASSREPDTQYF
TRBJ1-5	TRBD1	many	TRBV11-3	TGTGCCAGCAGCCAGGGACAGGAAAATCAGCCCCAGCATTTT	CASSQGQENQPQHF
TRBJ2-1	.	.	TRBV12-3/TRBV12-4	TGTGCCAGCAGTTTACAACAGTGGCTGGGCAATGAGCAGTTCTTC	CASSLQQWLGNEQFF
TRBJ2-2	TRBD1	.	TRBV20-1	TGCAGTGCCCCGCCTTTAGGACAGGGGGCGACCGGGGAGCTGTTTTTT	CSAPPLGQGATGELFF
TRBJ2-5	.	many	TRBV20-1	TGCAGTGCCCGAGGGGGCCGGGACTCTCGAGAGACCCAGTACTTC	CSARGGRDSRETQYF
TRBJ2-5	.	many	TRBV28	TGTGCCAGCAGTTTTAGGGGCGGGTACCAAGAGACCCAGTACTTC	CASSFRGGYQETQYF
TRBJ1-1	.	.	TRBV5-1	TGCGCCAGCAGCTTGGATCACCGCGGCACTGAAGCTTTCTTT	CASSLDHRGTEAFF
TRBJ2-5	TRBD2	many	TRBV6-1	TGTGCCAGCAGGGATTCTAGCGGGGGGGCCGGTGAGACCCAGTACTTC	CASRDSSGGAGETQYF
TRBJ1-3	.	few	TRBV7-2	TGTGCCAGCAGCTTCGCCGACGGTGGGGCTGGAAACACCATATATTTT	CASSFADGGAGNTIYF
TRBJ2-7	.	few	TRBV25-1	TGTGCCAGCACCCTTAGCGGCTCCTACGAGCAGTACTTC	CASTLSGSYEQYF
TRBJ1-2	.	many	TRBV12-3/TRBV12-4	TGTGCCAGCAGTTTAGGGCTGTTCAGCTACACCTTC	CASSLGLFSYTF
TRBJ2-5	.	once	TRBV28	TGTGCCAGCAGTTTAAACTCCGGGTCTGGGGAGACCCAGTACTTC	CASSLNSGSGETQYF
TRBJ2-2	TRBD2	many	TRBV28	TGTGCCAGCAGTTTACGGGGACTAGCGTCCTACACCGGGGAGCTGTTTTTT	CASSLRGLASYTGELFF
TRBJ1-1	.	many	TRBV7-2	TGTGCCAGCAGCTTAGTGGGGGCCGGAACCGAAGCTTTCTTT	CASSLVGAGTEAFF
TRBJ1-1	.	many	TRBV27	TGTGCCAGCAGCCCGGACAGAAGTGAAGCTTTCTTT	CASSPDRSEAFF
TRBJ2-7	TRBD2	few	TRBV19	TGTGCCAGTAGTATTGAGCTAGCGGGAGCCTACGAGCAGTACTTC	CASSIELAGAYEQYF
TRBJ1-4	.	many	TRBV7-9	TGTGCCAGCAGCTTAGCCGTCGGGGAGGAAAAACTGTTTTTT	CASSLAVGEEKLFF
TRBJ1-2	TRBD1	many	TRBV28	TGTGCCAGCAGACCCACCCTGGGACAGGGAAACTATGGCTACACCTTC	CASRPTLGQGNYGYTF